This T cell receptor (beta chain) was documented in a study of shared clonotypes between healthy human individuals. Findings and caveats of the study: Represented genetic and exposure-history diversity was restricted by having few donors. Generally, naive subsets came out with larger estimated richness than memory subsets.

About this clone: The antigen remains unidentified.

Germline V gene data show CDR1 as WNHNN and CDR2 as SYGVQD (reference sequence). V lost 3 bases to trimming and J lost 3 bases, with 10 bases between them. The CDR3 extends over 14 amino acids. This table comes from immunoSEQ multiplex PCR, and its TCRdb copy is limited to in-frame clones, with some not included. The sample yields some 580,000 clones, around 97% seen once. This receptor was taken from a woman younger than 45 in good health. The V gene is TRBV10-1, the J gene TRBJ2-3, with no clear D. Sequenced material: naive CD4+ T cells sorted from blood. Specified subset: CD45RA+ positively selected. CDR3 sequence reads: CASSDGSGTDTQYF. The DNA for the CDR3 is TGCGCCAGCAGTGATGGGTCTGGGACAGATACGCAGTATTTT.